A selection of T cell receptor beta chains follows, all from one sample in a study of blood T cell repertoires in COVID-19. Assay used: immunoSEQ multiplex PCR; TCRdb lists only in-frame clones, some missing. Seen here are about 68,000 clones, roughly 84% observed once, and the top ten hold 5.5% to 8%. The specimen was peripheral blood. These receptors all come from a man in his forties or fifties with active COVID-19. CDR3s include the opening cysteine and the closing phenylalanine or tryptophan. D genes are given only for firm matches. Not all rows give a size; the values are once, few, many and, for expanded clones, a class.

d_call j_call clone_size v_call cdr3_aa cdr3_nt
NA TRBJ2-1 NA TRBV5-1 CASSLGPSSYNEQFF TGCGCCAGCAGCTTGGGGCCTAGCTCCTACAATGAGCAGTTCTTC
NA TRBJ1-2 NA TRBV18 CASSPQDKDGYTF TGTGCCAGCTCACCCCAAGACAAGGATGGCTACACCTTC
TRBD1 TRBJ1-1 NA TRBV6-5 CASSYGQGAGEAFF TGTGCCAGCAGTTATGGACAGGGGGCGGGCGAAGCTTTCTTT
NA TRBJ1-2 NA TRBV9 CASSVSAGRGYGYTF TGTGCCAGCAGCGTATCGGCAGGGCGGGGCTATGGCTACACCTTC
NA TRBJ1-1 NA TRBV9 CASSVEDTLNTEAFF TGTGCCAGCAGCGTAGAGGACACCCTGAACACTGAAGCTTTCTTT
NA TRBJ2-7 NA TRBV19 CASSSRVTYEQYF TGTGCCAGTAGTAGCAGGGTAACCTACGAGCAGTACTTC
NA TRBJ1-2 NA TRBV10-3 CAISEVNGARGYTF TGTGCCATCAGTGAGGTCAATGGGGCACGGGGCTACACCTTC
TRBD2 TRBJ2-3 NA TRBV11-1 CASKLTRETDTQYF TGTGCCAGCAAGCTGACGCGGGAGACAGATACGCAGTATTTT
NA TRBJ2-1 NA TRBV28 CASSSLQGSSYNEQFF TGTGCCAGCAGTTCCTTACAGGGCAGCTCCTACAATGAGCAGTTCTTC
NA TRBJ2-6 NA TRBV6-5 CASSPQYSGANVLTF TGTGCCAGCAGTCCACAGTACTCTGGGGCCAACGTCCTGACTTTC
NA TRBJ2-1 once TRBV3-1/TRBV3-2 CASSPSGSNEQFF TGTGCCAGCAGCCCCTCAGGGTCAAATGAGCAGTTCTTC
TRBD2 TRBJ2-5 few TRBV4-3 CASSQEQGLAGGTGRGQETQYF TGCGCCAGCAGCCAGGAACAGGGACTAGCGGGAGGAACCGGTAGGGGACAAGAGACCCAGTACTTC
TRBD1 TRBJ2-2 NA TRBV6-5 CASRPDRATGELFF TGTGCCAGCAGGCCCGACAGGGCGACCGGGGAGCTGTTTTTT
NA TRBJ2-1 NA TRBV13 CASSSRENNEQFF TGTGCCAGCAGCTCCCGGGAGAACAATGAGCAGTTCTTC
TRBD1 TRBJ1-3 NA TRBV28 CASSTQGGRTSGNTIYF TGTGCCAGCAGTACTCAGGGGGGACGGACCTCTGGAAACACCATATATTTT
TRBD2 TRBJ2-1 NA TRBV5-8 CASPLGLAGGPVSDEQFF TGTGCCAGCCCCTTGGGGCTAGCGGGAGGGCCGGTTTCTGATGAGCAGTTCTTC
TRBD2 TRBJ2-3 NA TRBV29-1 CSAILLAGGPSGTDTQYF TGCAGCGCCATCTTACTAGCGGGAGGGCCCTCTGGCACAGATACGCAGTATTTT
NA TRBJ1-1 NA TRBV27 CASIHLGSGRINTEAFF TGTGCCAGCATACACCTCGGTTCAGGGCGGATTAACACTGAAGCTTTCTTT
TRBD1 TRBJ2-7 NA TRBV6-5 CASSYGSGTGFREQYF TGTGCCAGCAGTTACGGGTCCGGGACAGGGTTCAGGGAGCAGTACTTC
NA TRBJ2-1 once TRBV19 CASSQPSSVQFKIHNEQFF TGTGCCAGTAGTCAACCAAGTTCGGTACAGTTCAAAATCCACAATGAGCAGTTCTTC
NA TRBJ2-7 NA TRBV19 CASSMGSTYEQYF TGTGCCAGTAGTATGGGGAGTACCTACGAGCAGTACTTC
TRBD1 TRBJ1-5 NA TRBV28 CASSTGGSYQPQHF TGTGCCAGTTCCACAGGGGGCTCGTATCAGCCCCAGCATTTT
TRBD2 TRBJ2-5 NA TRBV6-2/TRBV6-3 CASSRGKFGTTQETQYF TGTGCCAGCAGCCGCGGAAAGTTCGGGACTACCCAAGAGACCCAGTACTTC
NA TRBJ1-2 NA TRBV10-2 CASSVDSYGYTF TGCGCCAGCAGCGTGGACAGTTATGGCTACACCTTC
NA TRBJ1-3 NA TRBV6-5 CASSWAASGNTIYF TGTGCCAGCAGTTGGGCAGCCTCTGGAAACACCATATATTTT
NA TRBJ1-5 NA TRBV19 CASSSQLRAQPQHF TGTGCCAGTAGTTCGCAACTGAGAGCTCAGCCCCAGCATTTT
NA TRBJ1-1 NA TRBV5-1 CASSLDRSGTEAFF TGCGCCAGCAGCTTGGACAGGTCCGGCACTGAAGCTTTCTTT
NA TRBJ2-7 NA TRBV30 CAWTPRAATYEQYF TGTGCCTGGACCCCGAGGGCAGCTACCTACGAGCAGTACTTC
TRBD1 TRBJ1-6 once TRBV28 CASSRDRAPLHF TGTGCCAGCAGTCGGGACAGGGCTCCCCTCCACTTT
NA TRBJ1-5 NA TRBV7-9 CASSLMGDQPQHF TGTGCCAGCAGCTTAATGGGAGATCAGCCCCAGCATTTT
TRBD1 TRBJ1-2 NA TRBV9 CASSPGQGNYGYTF TGTGCCAGCAGCCCAGGACAGGGGAACTATGGCTACACCTTC
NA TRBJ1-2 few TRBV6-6 CASSLGGGGYGYTF TGTGCCAGCAGCCTAGGCGGGGGTGGTTATGGCTACACCTTC
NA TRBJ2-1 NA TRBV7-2 CASSLAHGEQFF TGTGCCAGCAGCTTAGCCCACGGGGAGCAGTTCTTC
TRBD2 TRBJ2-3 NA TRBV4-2 CASSQEAGGPDTQYF TGTGCCAGCAGCCAAGAAGCGGGAGGGCCAGATACGCAGTATTTT
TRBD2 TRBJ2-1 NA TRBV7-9 CASSFLAGAYNEQFF TGTGCCAGCAGCTTTCTAGCGGGGGCCTACAATGAGCAGTTCTTC
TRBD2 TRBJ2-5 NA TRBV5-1 CASSLGGLLETQYF TGCGCCAGCAGCTTGGGGGGACTACTGGAGACCCAGTACTTC
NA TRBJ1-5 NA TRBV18 CASSPAGAQPQHF TGTGCCAGCTCACCGGCAGGGGCTCAGCCCCAGCATTTT
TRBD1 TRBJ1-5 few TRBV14 CASSHLGQGSSNSNQPQHF TGTGCCAGCAGCCACTTGGGACAGGGATCTTCAAATAGCAATCAGCCCCAGCATTTT
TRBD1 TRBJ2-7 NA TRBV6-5 CASTKGTGFYEQYF TGTGCCAGCACCAAGGGGACAGGATTCTACGAGCAGTACTTC
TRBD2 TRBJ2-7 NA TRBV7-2 CASSSIAGGGYEQYF TGTGCCAGCAGCTCCATAGCGGGAGGAGGGTACGAGCAGTACTTC
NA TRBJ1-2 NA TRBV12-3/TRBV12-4 CASSLGLYYGYTF TGTGCCAGCAGTTTGGGACTCTACTATGGCTACACCTTC
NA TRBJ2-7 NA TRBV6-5 CASRLDRPPYEQYF TGTGCCAGCAGGCTAGACAGGCCACCCTACGAGCAGTACTTC
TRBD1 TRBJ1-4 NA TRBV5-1 CASSSQGRYEKLFF TGCGCCAGCAGCTCACAGGGGCGGTATGAAAAACTGTTTTTT
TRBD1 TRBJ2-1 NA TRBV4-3 CASSHAYRGLYNEQFF TGCGCCAGCAGCCACGCATACAGGGGGCTCTACAATGAGCAGTTCTTC
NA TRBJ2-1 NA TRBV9 CASSVGSNEQFF TGTGCCAGCAGCGTAGGTAGCAATGAGCAGTTCTTC
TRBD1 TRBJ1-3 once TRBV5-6 CASSLSPGGGNTIYF TGTGCCAGCAGCTTGAGCCCAGGGGGCGGCAACACCATATATTTT
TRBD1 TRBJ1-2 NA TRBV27 CATRTGANYGYTF TGTGCCACCCGGACAGGGGCCAACTATGGCTACACCTTC
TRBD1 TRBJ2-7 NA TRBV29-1 CSVEDGQGSYEQYF TGCAGCGTTGAAGACGGACAGGGCTCCTACGAGCAGTACTTC
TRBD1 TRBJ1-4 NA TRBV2 CASSRDREDLFF TGTGCCAGCAGCCGGGACAGGGAAGACCTGTTTTTT
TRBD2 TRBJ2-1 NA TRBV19 CASSRGLAGGSEQFF TGTGCCAGTAGTAGGGGACTAGCGGGAGGGAGTGAGCAGTTCTTC
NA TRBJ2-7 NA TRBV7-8 CASSFWSDEQYF TGTGCCAGCAGCTTTTGGAGCGACGAGCAGTACTTC
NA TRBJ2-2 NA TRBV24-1 CATGRPGTGELFF TGTGCCACCGGCCGACCGGGCACCGGGGAGCTGTTTTTT
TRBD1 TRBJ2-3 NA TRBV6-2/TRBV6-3 CASSYGQVTDTQYF TGTGCCAGCAGTTACGGACAGGTCACAGATACGCAGTATTTT